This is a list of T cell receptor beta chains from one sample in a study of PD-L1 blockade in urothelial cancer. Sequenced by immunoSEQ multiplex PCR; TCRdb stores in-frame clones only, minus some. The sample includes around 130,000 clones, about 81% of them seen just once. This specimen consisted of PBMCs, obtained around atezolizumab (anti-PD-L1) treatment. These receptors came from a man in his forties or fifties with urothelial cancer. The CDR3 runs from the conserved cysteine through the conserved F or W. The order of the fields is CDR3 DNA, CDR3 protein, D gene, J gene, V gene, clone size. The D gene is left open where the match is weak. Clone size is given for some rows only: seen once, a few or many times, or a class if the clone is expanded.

CDR3nt: TGTGCCAGTAGAGGAGCGGGAGGCAACACCGGGGAGCTGTTTTTT
CDR3aa: CASRGAGGNTGELFF
d_gene: TRBD2
j_gene: TRBJ2-2
v_gene: TRBV19
abundance: .

CDR3nt: TGCGCCAGCAGCAGGTCAGGGGAACCTACCTACGAGCAGTACTTC
CDR3aa: CASSRSGEPTYEQYF
d_gene: .
j_gene: TRBJ2-7
v_gene: TRBV5-1
abundance: .

CDR3nt: TGTGCCTGGAGTGTACAAGGAGGCCTTGTAGGCTACACCTTC
CDR3aa: CAWSVQGGLVGYTF
d_gene: .
j_gene: TRBJ1-2
v_gene: TRBV30
abundance: .

CDR3nt: TGTGCCAGCAGTCGACAGGGGTCCTACAATGAGCAGTTCTTC
CDR3aa: CASSRQGSYNEQFF
d_gene: TRBD1
j_gene: TRBJ2-1
v_gene: TRBV6-6
abundance: .

CDR3nt: TGTGCCAGCAGCTCGACCGGGACTCTGAGCTCCTACAATGAGCAGTTCTTC
CDR3aa: CASSSTGTLSSYNEQFF
d_gene: .
j_gene: TRBJ2-1
v_gene: TRBV7-9
abundance: .

CDR3nt: TGTGCCAGCGCAAAAATGAATGCAGAAGTATTAGGGGGGACCCAGTACTTC
CDR3aa: CASAKMNAEVLGGTQYF
d_gene: .
j_gene: TRBJ2-5
v_gene: TRBV18
abundance: .

CDR3nt: TGTGCCAGCAGTAACGGTTGGGCATCAGGGTTCTTC
CDR3aa: CASSNGWASGFF
d_gene: .
j_gene: TRBJ2-1
v_gene: TRBV28
abundance: .

CDR3nt: TGTGCCACCAGCAGAAAACTAGCGCGCGGGATGGATACGCAGTATTTT
CDR3aa: CATSRKLARGMDTQYF
d_gene: TRBD2
j_gene: TRBJ2-3
v_gene: TRBV15
abundance: .

CDR3nt: TGTGCCAGCGGTAGCGGAGTGACGCAGCCAAAGCAGTTCTTC
CDR3aa: CASGSGVTQPKQFF
d_gene: .
j_gene: TRBJ2-1
v_gene: TRBV28
abundance: few

CDR3nt: TGCAGCGCCATGGAACAGGGAGCGGAAAAACTGTTTTTT
CDR3aa: CSAMEQGAEKLFF
d_gene: .
j_gene: TRBJ1-4
v_gene: TRBV29-1
abundance: once

CDR3nt: TGTGCCAGCAGCGTAAACGCAGGCCTTACCTCTGGAAACACCATATATTTT
CDR3aa: CASSVNAGLTSGNTIYF
d_gene: .
j_gene: TRBJ1-3
v_gene: TRBV9
abundance: once

CDR3nt: TGTGCCAGCAGCCCAGGACTAGCGGAATACAATGAGCAGTTCTTC
CDR3aa: CASSPGLAEYNEQFF
d_gene: TRBD2
j_gene: TRBJ2-1
v_gene: TRBV5-6
abundance: .

CDR3nt: TGCGCCAGCAGCTTGCAAGCGGGATCAGAGACCCAGTACTTC
CDR3aa: CASSLQAGSETQYF
d_gene: TRBD2
j_gene: TRBJ2-5
v_gene: TRBV5-1
abundance: .

CDR3nt: TGTGCCATCAGGCGCCGGGACACTGAAGCTTTCTTT
CDR3aa: CAIRRRDTEAFF
d_gene: .
j_gene: TRBJ1-1
v_gene: TRBV10-3
abundance: few

CDR3nt: TGTGCCAGCAGTTGGAATGCAGGGGCTGGGGCCAACGTCCTGACTTTC
CDR3aa: CASSWNAGAGANVLTF
d_gene: .
j_gene: TRBJ2-6
v_gene: TRBV28
abundance: .

CDR3nt: TGTGCCAGCACTACACAGAATTTGAACACCGGGGAGCTGTTTTTT
CDR3aa: CASTTQNLNTGELFF
d_gene: .
j_gene: TRBJ2-2
v_gene: TRBV2
abundance: .

CDR3nt: TGTGCCAGCAGTCCGGGGGGTCGCACCGGGGAGCTGTTTTTT
CDR3aa: CASSPGGRTGELFF
d_gene: TRBD2
j_gene: TRBJ2-2
v_gene: TRBV6-4
abundance: .

CDR3nt: TGCGCCAGCAGCCAAGTGGGACTAGTTCAGTTCTTC
CDR3aa: CASSQVGLVQFF
d_gene: TRBD2
j_gene: TRBJ2-1
v_gene: TRBV4-1
abundance: .

CDR3nt: TGTGCCTGGACCCCGCCGCGGGGATCGTACCAAGAGACCCAGTACTTC
CDR3aa: CAWTPPRGSYQETQYF
d_gene: .
j_gene: TRBJ2-5
v_gene: TRBV30
abundance: .

CDR3nt: TGTGCCATCAGTAGGGGGACAGTCAACACTGAAGCTTTCTTT
CDR3aa: CAISRGTVNTEAFF
d_gene: TRBD1
j_gene: TRBJ1-1
v_gene: TRBV10-3
abundance: .

CDR3nt: TGTGCCAGCAGGGACCCCGACAGGTACGAGCAGTACTTC
CDR3aa: CASRDPDRYEQYF
d_gene: .
j_gene: TRBJ2-7
v_gene: TRBV6-5
abundance: .

CDR3nt: TGCGCCAGCAGCCAAGGGGGGACAGGGTTTTACAATGAGCAGTTCTTC
CDR3aa: CASSQGGTGFYNEQFF
d_gene: TRBD1
j_gene: TRBJ2-1
v_gene: TRBV4-1
abundance: .

CDR3nt: TGTGCCAGCTCGGGACTAGCGGGATCTAGCTCCTACGAGCAGTACTTC
CDR3aa: CASSGLAGSSSYEQYF
d_gene: TRBD2
j_gene: TRBJ2-7
v_gene: TRBV18
abundance: .

CDR3nt: TGTGCCAGCAGCTTAGCCGGCCTAGGGGGCTCCTACAATGAGCAGTTCTTC
CDR3aa: CASSLAGLGGSYNEQFF
d_gene: .
j_gene: TRBJ2-1
v_gene: TRBV7-2
abundance: once

CDR3nt: TGTGCCACCAGCAGAGAACAGAACTATGGCTACACCTTC
CDR3aa: CATSREQNYGYTF
d_gene: .
j_gene: TRBJ1-2
v_gene: TRBV15
abundance: .

CDR3nt: TGTGCCAGCAGTACCACAGTGAACACTGAAGCTTTCTTT
CDR3aa: CASSTTVNTEAFF
d_gene: .
j_gene: TRBJ1-1
v_gene: TRBV7-2
abundance: .